The 10 T cell receptor beta chains below all came from one sample that was sequenced in a study of blood T cell repertoires in COVID-19. Here immunoSEQ multiplex PCR was the method, and the copy in TCRdb shows in-frame clones only, minus some. Seen here are 25,000 to 30,000 clones, around 83% observed once, and the top ten hold around 26%. The sequencing input was peripheral blood. The source is a human donor in a cohort sampled during active COVID-19.

The chain couples TRBV7-2 to TRBJ2-3; the D gene is possibly TRBD2 (5 bases). The germline V gene has CDR1 SGHTA and CDR2 FQGNSA. Trimming pared 4 bases from V and 3 bases from J, leaving 8 bases between. The CDR3 consists of 13 residues. CDR3 protein: CASSSWETDTQYF. CDR3 DNA sequence: TGTGCCAGCAGCTCCTGGGAGACAGATACGCAGTATTTT.

This chain connects TRBV6-5 to TRBJ1-5; no clear D gene. The CDR3 is 14 amino acids. CDR1 is MNHEY and CDR2 is SVGAGI in the germline V gene. Deletions cut 2 bases from V and 7 bases from J, with 12 bases between. The CDR3 is CASSYVAHGQPQHF. In DNA form, the CDR3 reads TGTGCCAGCAGTTACGTAGCTCATGGACAGCCCCAGCATTTT.

The rearrangement joins TRBV14 to TRBJ1-4; a possible D gene is TRBD1 (5 bases). The V end lost 4 bases, the J end lost 6 bases, and 12 bases lay between the germline ends. The V gene's germline CDR1 is SGHDN and CDR2 FVKESK. This CDR3 has 14 residues. The DNA of the CDR3 is TGTGCCAGCAGCCCCACGGGAGGGGATGAAAAACTGTTTTTT. This gives the protein CASSPTGGDEKLFF.

The CDR3 bases are TGTGCCAGTAGCTCGACAGGAGGCAATCAGCCCCAGCATTTT. Amino acid sequence: CASSSTGGNQPQHF. The rearrangement links TRBV19 to TRBJ1-5, with D maybe TRBD1 (6 bases). Germline values: CDR1 LNHDA, CDR2 SQIVND (reference sequence). There are 14 residues in the CDR3. The V gene lost 6 bases and the J gene lost 2 bases, with 11 bases spanning the gap.

CDR3 sequence: CASSFLDRGRSGNTIYF. The CDR3 coding sequence is TGTGCCAGCAGCTTCCTGGACAGGGGGCGGTCTGGAAACACCATATATTTT. The V gene is TRBV7-8, the J gene TRBJ1-3; TRBD1 aligns across 11 bases. CDR3 length: 17 amino acids. With V trimmed by 3 bases and J by 1 base, 5 bases remained unmatched. CDR1 SGHVS and CDR2 FQNEAQ come from the germline V gene.

This clone was recorded only once. The chain employs TRBV24-1 and TRBJ2-3; 7 bases fit TRBD2. V was clipped by 5 bases and J by 0 bases; unmatched bases: 4. In germline, CDR1 is KGHDR, CDR2 SFDVKD. The CDR3 is made up of 15 amino acids. The CDR3 region is CATSGGLPSTDTQYF. Written as DNA, the CDR3 is TGTGCCACCAGTGGGGGACTACCCAGCACAGATACGCAGTATTTT.

V is TRBV5-1 and J is TRBJ2-2, with 7 bases fitting TRBD2. The CDR3 has 15 residues. The V gene end was trimmed by 0 bases and the J gene end by 4 bases; junction bases not matched to a gene: 3. Germline loops: CDR1 SGHRS, CDR2 YFSETQ. The CDR3 spells CASSLAGEGTGELFF. In DNA form, the CDR3 reads TGCGCCAGCAGCTTGGCCGGGGAGGGCACCGGGGAGCTGTTTTTT.

The rearrangement joins TRBV27 to TRBJ1-6, with 9 bases lining up with TRBD1. CDR3 length equals 14 residues. The V gene end was trimmed by 6 bases and the J gene end by 11 bases; junction bases not matched to a gene: 8. CDR1 is MNHEY, CDR2 SMNVEV, per germline (reference sequence). This CDR3 reads CASRAGTGSPPLHF. For the CDR3, the DNA is TGTGCCAGCAGAGCCGGGACAGGGTCACCACCCCTCCACTTT.

The chain joins TRBV6-5 to TRBJ1-1, with a weak D call TRBD1 (5 bases). This CDR3 spans 15 amino acids. Per germline, CDR1 MNHEY and CDR2 SVGAGI. V lost 6 bases to trimming and J lost 1 base, with 15 bases between them. DNA for the CDR3: TGTGCCAGCAGGGATGAAGGGGCGAGGAACACTGAAGCTTTCTTT. It translates to CASRDEGARNTEAFF.

The gene calls are TRBV2 and TRBJ2-4; possibly TRBD2 for D (6 bases). Between the trimmed V and J ends, which lost 6 bases and 7 bases, there was a span of 13 bases. Germline values: CDR1 SNHLY, CDR2 FYNNEI. This CDR3 contains 13 residues. In DNA, the CDR3 is TGTGCCAGCAGGGAGGGCGGGGAGAACATTCAGTACTTC. Amino acid sequence: CASREGGENIQYF.